This is a list of T cell receptor beta chains from one sample in a study of blood T cell repertoires in COVID-19. TCRdb's copy holds only in-frame clones and misses some; the assay was immunoSEQ multiplex PCR. The sample contains around 220,000 clones, 86% of which appear only once. Sequenced: peripheral blood. Receptors were obtained from a man aged 50 or older with acute or convalescent COVID-19. Both conserved end residues are part of each CDR3. The D gene is left open where the match is weak. Clone size is stated in some rows and not others, as once, few, many or a class when expanded.

CDR3 protein: CASSVAGGGYTEAFF
CDR3 DNA: TGTGCCAGCAGCGTAGCTGGGGGAGGTTATACTGAAGCTTTCTTT
V gene: TRBV9
CDR3 length: 15
clone size: NA
J gene: TRBJ1-1
D gene: NA

CDR3 protein: CASRRGQGRNNEQFF
CDR3 DNA: TGTGCCAGCAGGAGGGGACAGGGGCGTAACAATGAGCAGTTCTTC
V gene: TRBV2
CDR3 length: 15
clone size: NA
J gene: TRBJ2-1
D gene: TRBD1

CDR3 protein: CASSLATTRILEQFF
CDR3 DNA: TGTGCCAGCAGCTTAGCGACTACACGGATCCTTGAGCAGTTCTTC
V gene: TRBV7-8
CDR3 length: 15
clone size: NA
J gene: TRBJ2-1
D gene: NA

CDR3 protein: CASSLDSGGGGPGPNQPQHF
CDR3 DNA: TGTGCCAGCAGCTTAGATAGTGGCGGCGGGGGCCCAGGCCCAAATCAGCCCCAGCATTTT
V gene: TRBV11-2
CDR3 length: 20
clone size: NA
J gene: TRBJ1-5
D gene: NA

CDR3 protein: CASSEGGYGYTF
CDR3 DNA: TGTGCCAGCAGTGAAGGAGGTTATGGCTACACCTTC
V gene: TRBV25-1
CDR3 length: 12
clone size: NA
J gene: TRBJ1-2
D gene: NA

CDR3 protein: CASSFSYQVEAFF
CDR3 DNA: TGTGCCAGCAGCTTTTCTTATCAGGTTGAAGCTTTCTTT
V gene: TRBV14
CDR3 length: 13
clone size: NA
J gene: TRBJ1-1
D gene: NA

CDR3 protein: CASSSRVTGSYEQYF
CDR3 DNA: TGCGCCAGCAGCTCGCGGGTCACAGGGTCCTACGAGCAGTACTTC
V gene: TRBV5-1
CDR3 length: 15
clone size: NA
J gene: TRBJ2-7
D gene: NA

CDR3 protein: CASSWDRSGNQPQHF
CDR3 DNA: TGTGCCAGCAGTTGGGACAGGAGTGGCAATCAGCCCCAGCATTTT
V gene: TRBV27
CDR3 length: 15
clone size: NA
J gene: TRBJ1-5
D gene: TRBD1

CDR3 protein: CASSIRGSTEAFF
CDR3 DNA: TGTGCCAGTTCCATACGGGGGAGCACTGAAGCTTTCTTT
V gene: TRBV6-5
CDR3 length: 13
clone size: NA
J gene: TRBJ1-1
D gene: NA

CDR3 protein: CASSALSRRTGGRTDTQYF
CDR3 DNA: TGTGCCAGCAGCGCCCTGTCCAGGCGGACAGGGGGCCGCACAGATACGCAGTATTTT
V gene: TRBV7-9
CDR3 length: 19
clone size: NA
J gene: TRBJ2-3
D gene: TRBD1

CDR3 protein: CAIRPDRENYGYTF
CDR3 DNA: TGTGCCATCAGACCCGACAGGGAAAACTATGGCTACACCTTC
V gene: TRBV10-3
CDR3 length: 14
clone size: NA
J gene: TRBJ1-2
D gene: TRBD1

CDR3 protein: CASSPRGGNEQFF
CDR3 DNA: TGTGCCAGCTCCCCTCGGGGAGGCAATGAGCAGTTCTTC
V gene: TRBV18
CDR3 length: 13
clone size: NA
J gene: TRBJ2-1
D gene: NA

CDR3 protein: CASTVGLAAGTEAFF
CDR3 DNA: TGTGCCAGCACGGTCGGTTTAGCGGCCGGCACTGAAGCTTTCTTT
V gene: TRBV6-5
CDR3 length: 15
clone size: NA
J gene: TRBJ1-1
D gene: NA

CDR3 protein: CASSFQGPPEAFF
CDR3 DNA: TGTGCCAGCAGTTTTCAGGGCCCGCCTGAAGCTTTCTTT
V gene: TRBV12-3/TRBV12-4
CDR3 length: 13
clone size: NA
J gene: TRBJ1-1
D gene: NA

CDR3 protein: CASGLGDTEAFF
CDR3 DNA: TGTGCCAGCGGACTGGGGGACACAGAAGCTTTCTTT
V gene: TRBV3-1/TRBV3-2
CDR3 length: 12
clone size: NA
J gene: TRBJ1-1
D gene: NA

CDR3 protein: CASSQWTGGGYTEAFF
CDR3 DNA: TGCGCCAGCAGCCAATGGACAGGGGGGGGGTACACTGAAGCTTTCTTT
V gene: TRBV4-1
CDR3 length: 16
clone size: many
J gene: TRBJ1-1
D gene: TRBD1

CDR3 protein: CASSPRDTLGYTF
CDR3 DNA: TGTGCCAGCAGCCCAAGGGACACCCTTGGCTACACCTTC
V gene: TRBV6-2/TRBV6-3
CDR3 length: 13
clone size: NA
J gene: TRBJ1-2
D gene: NA

CDR3 protein: CASSSRTGGSYNEQFF
CDR3 DNA: TGTGCCAGCAGCTCCCGGACGGGGGGATCCTACAATGAGCAGTTCTTC
V gene: TRBV11-3
CDR3 length: 16
clone size: few
J gene: TRBJ2-1
D gene: TRBD2

CDR3 protein: CASSLESHLPDGYTF
CDR3 DNA: TGTGCCAGCAGCCTTGAAAGTCACCTTCCGGATGGCTACACCTTC
V gene: TRBV3-1/TRBV3-2
CDR3 length: 15
clone size: once
J gene: TRBJ1-2
D gene: NA

CDR3 protein: CASSLRQDRNSPLHF
CDR3 DNA: TGTGCCAGCTCACTACGGCAGGATAGGAATTCACCCCTCCACTTT
V gene: TRBV18
CDR3 length: 15
clone size: NA
J gene: TRBJ1-6
D gene: NA

CDR3 protein: CSGGQGAYEQYF
CDR3 DNA: TGCAGCGGGGGACAGGGTGCCTACGAGCAGTACTTC
V gene: TRBV29-1
CDR3 length: 12
clone size: NA
J gene: TRBJ2-7
D gene: TRBD1

CDR3 protein: CASSSQWLAGNEQFF
CDR3 DNA: TGTGCCAGCAGTTCCCAGTGGCTAGCGGGAAATGAGCAGTTCTTC
V gene: TRBV27
CDR3 length: 15
clone size: NA
J gene: TRBJ2-1
D gene: TRBD2

CDR3 protein: CASSHSSTGSYEQYF
CDR3 DNA: TGTGCCAGCAGTCACTCGTCGACAGGCTCCTACGAGCAGTACTTC
V gene: TRBV28
CDR3 length: 15
clone size: NA
J gene: TRBJ2-7
D gene: NA

CDR3 protein: CASALRSPGVRRSREGYTF
CDR3 DNA: TGCGCCAGCGCCTTAAGATCTCCGGGGGTCAGACGTTCGCGGGAGGGCTACACCTTC
V gene: TRBV5-1
CDR3 length: 19
clone size: few
J gene: TRBJ1-2
D gene: NA

CDR3 protein: CASSGGPGQVNDEAFF
CDR3 DNA: TGTGCCAGCAGCGGGGGTCCGGGACAGGTCAACGATGAAGCTTTCTTT
V gene: TRBV9
CDR3 length: 16
clone size: NA
J gene: TRBJ1-1
D gene: TRBD1